The 24 T cell receptor beta chains below were found in one sample sequenced in a study of blood T cell repertoires in COVID-19. The repertoire was sequenced with immunoSEQ multiplex PCR; TCRdb's copy has only in-frame clones and lacks some. The table lists 220,000 or so clones, 80% to 85% of them singletons, with roughly 3% in the top ten. The sample was peripheral blood. The receptors stem from a woman in her twenties or thirties who had recovered from COVID-19.

This clone was picked up a small number of times. The rearrangement links TRBV5-1 to TRBJ2-3; D unclear. This CDR3 region has 14 residues. V was clipped by 3 bases and J by 1 base, with 9 bases between them. The germline CDR1 and CDR2 sequences are SGHRS and YFSETQ. The CDR3 sequence is CASSSGPGTDTQYF. The CDR3 coding sequence is TGCGCCAGCAGCTCCGGTCCGGGCACAGATACGCAGTATTTT.

V and J are TRBV11-2 and TRBJ1-5; unclear D gene. Germline V gene data show CDR1 as SGHAT and CDR2 as FQNNGV. The CDR3 is 14 amino acids. V lost 5 bases to trimming and J lost 10 bases, with 18 bases between them. The CDR3 sequence is CASSPALGGSPQHF. CDR3 nucleotide sequence: TGTGCCAGCAGCCCTGCACTAGGCGGTAGTCCCCAGCATTTT.

The chain combines TRBV5-4 with TRBJ2-3, with 7 positions matching TRBD1. Germline V lookup: CDR1 SGHNT, CDR2 YYREEE (reference sequence). V trimming: 4 bases; J trimming: 2 bases; junction bases outside the gene matches: 4. This CDR3 is built from 14 residues. The CDR3 DNA follows: TGTGCCAGCAGCATCGGACAGGCCACAGATACGCAGTATTTT. This translates into CASSIGQATDTQYF.

J is TRBJ2-7 and V is TRBV10-2, with 7 bases aligning to TRBD1. The germline gives CDR1 WSHSY, CDR2 SAAADI. This CDR3 comprises 16 residues. The J segment lost 0 bases and the V segment lost 2 bases, leaving 7 bases of the junction unmatched. The CDR3 loop is CASSETGTAISYEQYF. DNA for the CDR3: TGCGCCAGCAGTGAGACCGGGACAGCGATCTCCTACGAGCAGTACTTC.

V is TRBV18 and J is TRBJ1-1, with D perhaps TRBD1 (5 bases). V dropped 6 bases and J dropped 7 bases, with 18 bases sitting between them. The CDR3 sequence is 14 residues long. CDR1 and CDR2 (germline): KGHSH, LQKENI. CDR3 sequence: CASSLDTGYFEAFF. For the CDR3, the DNA is TGTGCCAGCTCGCTGGACACCGGCTATTTTGAAGCTTTCTTT.

The CDR3 DNA is TGTGCCAGCAGTGAATCACTAGCGGGAGGGCCAGATGAGCAGTTCTTC. Translation gives CASSESLAGGPDEQFF. The chain joins TRBV25-1 to TRBJ2-1, with 13 bases that match TRBD2. CDR3 length: 16 amino acids. The V gene end was trimmed by 1 base and the J gene end by 8 bases; junction bases not matched to a gene: 5. Germline V gene sequence: CDR1 MGHDK, CDR2 SYGVNS.

The chain combines TRBV11-2 with TRBJ2-5; 12 nucleotides agree with TRBD2. The trim removed 1 base at V and 4 bases at J, leaving 4 bases unmatched. Germline lookup yields CDR1 SGHAT and CDR2 FQNNGV. The CDR3 covers 16 residues. The CDR3, as DNA: TGTGCCAGCAGCTTAGGACTAGCGGGAGTAAGAGAGACCCAGTACTTC. This translates into CASSLGLAGVRETQYF.

The chain joins TRBV7-6 to TRBJ2-2; TRBD2 is a possible D gene (5 bases). This CDR3 is 15 amino acids long. V lost 3 bases and J 3 bases, leaving 11 bases between the germline ends. Germline values: CDR1 SGHVS, CDR2 FNYEAQ. The CDR3 DNA reads TGTGCCAGCAGCTTTCCCGGACTTGACACCGGGGAGCTGTTTTTT. As protein: CASSFPGLDTGELFF.

This clone occurred once. This chain joins TRBV3-1 (or the pseudogene TRBV3-2) and TRBJ1-2; D is unresolved. The CDR3 has 14 residues. From germline, CDR1 is LGHDT and CDR2 YNNKEL (reference sequence). The V gene lost 0 bases and the J gene lost 5 bases, with 10 bases spanning the gap. CDR3 loop: CASSQDLAAYGYTF. The CDR3 DNA follows: TGTGCCAGCAGCCAAGATTTGGCCGCTTATGGCTACACCTTC.

Many counts were recorded for this clone. The rearrangement uses TRBV2 and TRBJ1-6, with TRBD1 matching over 7 bases. The J segment lost 5 bases and the V segment lost 2 bases, leaving 0 bases of the junction unmatched. Germline V lookup: CDR1 SNHLY, CDR2 FYNNEI. The CDR3 is made up of 14 amino acids. CDR3 sequence (DNA): TGTGCCAGCAGTGAACAGGGGGATAATTCACCCCTCCACTTT. Amino acids: CASSEQGDNSPLHF.

The chain has TRBV10-2 and TRBJ2-7; 11 positions agree with TRBD2. CDR3 size: 14 residues. J was trimmed by 6 bases and V by 6 bases; bases with no gene match: 7. CDR1 and CDR2 (germline): WSHSY, SAAADI. The CDR3 DNA is TGCGCCAGCAGAGAACTAGCGGGAGTAGTCGAGCAGTACTTC. Translated, it gives CASRELAGVVEQYF.

This chain joins TRBV9 and TRBJ1-5; D is perhaps TRBD1 (6 bases). The V gene's germline CDR1 is SGDLS and CDR2 YYNGEE. This CDR3 contains 15 residues. V lost 3 bases, J lost 2 bases, and 12 bases lay in between. This CDR3 is CASSGTALRNQPQHF. The CDR3 DNA follows: TGTGCCAGCAGCGGGACAGCCTTGCGCAATCAGCCCCAGCATTTT.

The chain recombines TRBV28 with TRBJ1-2; 7 positions match TRBD1. Germline-derived CDR1 and CDR2 are MDHEN and SYDVKM. Trimming took 5 bases from V and 3 from J; bases not matched to a gene: 9. The CDR3 extends over 15 amino acids. The CDR3 here is CASSPGQAQDYGYTF. CDR3 bases: TGTGCCAGCAGTCCAGGACAGGCACAAGACTATGGCTACACCTTC.

V gene TRBV5-1 combines with J gene TRBJ2-7, with no clear D. The germline CDR1 and CDR2 sequences are SGHRS and YFSETQ. The CDR3 contains 14 residues. Between the trimmed V and J ends, which lost 1 base and 1 base, there was a span of 9 bases. CDR3 DNA sequence: TGCGCCAGCAGCTTGAGCGATCCATCCTACGAGCAGTACTTC. Its protein product is CASSLSDPSYEQYF.

This chain links TRBV2 with TRBJ1-5, with a tentative D call TRBD1 (5 bases). The germline V and J ends were trimmed by 7 bases and 1 base, with 8 bases remaining between them. Per germline, CDR1 SNHLY and CDR2 FYNNEI. The CDR3 sequence is 13 residues long. The CDR3 sequence is CASTTASNQPQHF. CDR3 in DNA: TGTGCCAGCACGACAGCCAGCAATCAGCCCCAGCATTTT.

The chain joins TRBV6-5 to TRBJ1-4; D unresolved. Germline V gives CDR1 MNHEY, CDR2 SVGAGI. This CDR3 region has 15 residues. Trimming removed 0 bases from V and 4 bases from J, with 9 bases in between. As DNA, the CDR3 is TGTGCCAGCAGTTACTCAGCCGGGTATAATGAAAAACTGTTTTTT. Translating it yields CASSYSAGYNEKLFF.

The rearrangement links TRBV7-9 to TRBJ2-1, with 11 bases matching TRBD2. CDR1 is SEHNR, CDR2 FQNEAQ, per germline (reference sequence). V lost 5 bases, J lost 10 bases, and 10 bases stayed unmatched. This CDR3 spans 15 amino acids. Here the CDR3 reads CASSPSIAGGLEQFF. The CDR3 DNA reads as TGTGCCAGCAGCCCATCTATAGCGGGAGGGCTGGAGCAGTTCTTC. Drawing the rest from reference TRBV7-9 and TRBJ2-1, the complete variable domain is DTGVSQNPRHKITKRGQNVTFRCDPISEHNRLYWYRQTLGQGPEFLTYFQNEAQLEKSRLLSDRFSAERPKGSFSTLEIQRTEQGDSAMYLCASSPSIAGGLEQFFGPGTRLTVL.

V is TRBV2 and J is TRBJ2-7; 7 bases line up with TRBD1. This CDR3 is built from 14 residues. Germline trimming cut 7 bases from V and 3 bases from J; bases unmatched to any gene: 9. From germline, CDR1 is SNHLY and CDR2 FYNNEI. The CDR3 sequence is CASTEGTAYYEQYF. Written as DNA, the CDR3 is TGTGCCAGCACCGAAGGGACAGCTTACTACGAGCAGTACTTC. Supplemented by reference TRBV2 and TRBJ2-7, the full variable domain reads EPEVTQTPSHQVTQMGQEVILRCVPISNHLYFYWYRQILGQKVEFLVSFYNNEISEKSEIFDDQFSVERPDGSNFTLKIRSTKLEDSAMYFCASTEGTAYYEQYFGPGTRLTVT.

V is TRBV21-1 and J is TRBJ1-2. TRBV21-1 is noted as a pseudogene. The CDR3 extends over 14 amino acids. The CDR3 region is CASSPLWGGYGYTF. As DNA, the CDR3 is TGTGCCAGCAGCCCCTTGTGGGGAGGCTATGGCTACACCTTC.

CDR3 protein: CASSDGTGREAFF. Here the CDR3 DNA reads TGTGCCAGCAGTGACGGGACAGGAAGAGAAGCTTTCTTT. This chain connects TRBV6-4 to TRBJ1-1; TRBD1 agrees at 8 bases. Germline assignment: CDR1 MRHNA and CDR2 SNTAGT. The CDR3 sequence is 13 residues long. V trimming: 2 bases; J trimming: 8 bases; junction bases outside the gene matches: 4.

The table lists this clone with a few counts. The rearrangement links TRBV7-2 to TRBJ1-3; maybe TRBD1 (5 bases). Deletions cut 4 bases from V and 4 bases from J, with 14 bases between. The CDR3 is 15 amino acids. Germline values: CDR1 SGHTA, CDR2 FQGNSA. The CDR3: CASSSYGGAGNTIYF. The DNA for the CDR3 is TGTGCCAGCAGCTCCTACGGGGGAGCCGGAAACACCATATATTTT.

The chain joins TRBV6-5 to TRBJ2-1, with 7 positions matching TRBD1. Unmatched junction bases numbered 7, after V lost 4 bases and J lost 4 bases. Germline V gives CDR1 MNHEY, CDR2 SVGAGI. This CDR3 is built from 15 residues. CDR3 sequence reads: CASSSRQGPYNEQFF. The CDR3 nucleotides read TGTGCCAGCAGTTCAAGACAGGGACCTTACAATGAGCAGTTCTTC.

In this sample, this clone turned up once. The chain uses TRBV13 and TRBJ2-1; TRBD1 matches 10 bases. Losses at the gene ends were 5 bases for V and 7 bases for J; bases not matched to a gene: 8. The CDR3 loop spans 15 amino acids. CDR1 and CDR2 (germline): PRHDT, FYEKMQ (reference sequence). The CDR3 reads CASSPRQGARNEQFF. The CDR3 DNA is TGTGCCAGCAGCCCTAGACAGGGGGCTAGAAATGAGCAGTTCTTC.

This clone was recorded a few times. This rearrangement joins TRBV7-9 to TRBJ1-2; 8 nucleotides line up with TRBD1. V was clipped by 7 bases and J by 5 bases; unmatched bases: 9. This CDR3 spans 14 amino acids. Germline V lookup: CDR1 SEHNR, CDR2 FQNEAQ (reference sequence). The CDR3 region is CASNDQGARYGYTF. The CDR3 DNA reads TGTGCCAGCAACGACCAGGGGGCTCGGTATGGCTACACCTTC.